Each of the 16 T cell receptor beta chains below was sequenced from the same sample in a study of identifying expanded T cells in peripheral blood. The data were produced by immunoSEQ multiplex PCR, yet TCRdb's version contains in-frame clones alone and is incomplete. Seen here are 75,000 to 95,000 clones, about nine tenths observed once, and the top ten hold about 3%. Sequenced: blood. The receptors were sampled from a person between 18 and 70 years old in good health.

This clone is a singleton in its sample. The J gene is TRBJ1-2, the V gene TRBV6-5; D might be TRBD1 (6 bases). Germline V lookup: CDR1 MNHEY, CDR2 SVGAGI. The ends were cut back, 5 bases at V and 3 bases at J, with 10 bases in the middle. The length of the CDR3 is 13 residues. This chain's CDR3 is CASSTGFDYGYTF. Written as DNA, the CDR3 is TGTGCCAGCAGTACAGGGTTTGACTATGGCTACACCTTC.

The chain employs TRBV28 and TRBJ1-5; D not resolved. V was clipped by 2 bases and J by 5 bases, with 10 bases between them. The CDR3 has 14 residues. Germline CDR1 reads MDHEN; CDR2 reads SYDVKM. DNA for the CDR3: TGTGCCAGCAGTTTAAGTTTGTCGGATCAGCCCCAGCATTTT. This translates into CASSLSLSDQPQHF.

The rearrangement links TRBV30 to TRBJ1-2; D not resolved. V was trimmed by 0 bases and J by 3 bases, leaving 8 bases between them. The germline CDR1 and CDR2 sequences are GTSNPN and SVGIG (reference sequence). The CDR3 totals 13 residues. The CDR3 spells CAWSVRTDYGYTF. The CDR3 nucleotides are TGTGCCTGGAGTGTACGGACGGACTATGGCTACACCTTC.

This rearrangement joins TRBV11-3 to TRBJ2-2; no clear D. V lost 1 base, J lost 7 bases, and 10 bases lay in between. The CDR3 is 14 residues long. Germline V lookup: CDR1 SGHNT, CDR2 YENEEA. The CDR3 coding sequence is TGTGCCAGCAGCTTAGCAGGTTGGAGCGGGGAGCTGTTTTTT. Translated: CASSLAGWSGELFF. The full variable domain, rest sourced from reference TRBV11-3 and TRBJ2-2, is EAGVVQSPRYKIIEKKQPVAFWCNPISGHNTLYWYLQNLGQGPELLIRYENEEAVDDSQLPKDRFSAERLKGVDSTLKIQPAELGDSAVYLCASSLAGWSGELFFGEGSRLTVL.

V is TRBV30 and J is TRBJ1-4; D is unresolved. With 0 bases removed from V and 7 bases from J, the gap between germline ends came to 6 bases. Germline V CDR1 and CDR2: GTSNPN, SVGIG (reference sequence). The CDR3 contains 12 residues. The CDR3 bases are TGTGCCTGGAGTGTGGTTGGTGAAAAACTGTTTTTT. Its protein product is CAWSVVGEKLFF. Full variable domain (remainder filled in from reference TRBV30 and TRBJ1-4): SQTIHQWPATLVQPVGSPLSLECTVEGTSNPNLYWYRQAAGRGLQLLFYSVGIGQISSEVPQNLSASRPQDRQFILSSKKLLLSDSGFYLCAWSVVGEKLFFGSGTQLSVL.

This clone was detected only once. V usage is TRBV11-2 and J usage is TRBJ2-1; D is unresolved. CDR1 is SGHAT, CDR2 FQNNGV, per germline. V gave up 3 bases and J gave up 7 bases, with 4 bases separating them. There are 11 residues in the CDR3. This CDR3 is CASSFLNEQFF. CDR3 nucleotide sequence: TGTGCCAGCAGCTTTCTGAATGAGCAGTTCTTC.

V gene TRBV28 combines with J gene TRBJ2-1, with D perhaps TRBD2 (6 bases). CDR1 and CDR2 (germline): MDHEN, SYDVKM. The CDR3 has 16 amino acids. Trimming left V 6 bases short and J 1 base short, with 16 bases between. In DNA, the CDR3 is TGTGCCAGCAGCCCCAGTAGCGGTACTTCCTACAATGAGCAGTTCTTC. It encodes CASSPSSGTSYNEQFF.

The chain has TRBV9 and TRBJ2-7; 10 bases line up with TRBD1. CDR1 is SGDLS, CDR2 YYNGEE, per germline. The CDR3 spans 15 residues. V shed 4 bases and J 4 bases; nucleotides not matched to a gene: 8. The CDR3 spells CASSPGGTGVYEQYF. The CDR3 bases are TGTGCCAGCAGCCCAGGTGGGACAGGGGTTTACGAGCAGTACTTC.

This clone was detected a few times. The limits of the CDR3 on the DNA are not certain, so only TCRdb's listed CDR3 is given. The rearrangement joins TRBV9 to TRBJ1-1; the table's D gene call, TRBD1, was not cross checked with the DNA. The germline V gene encodes CDR1 SGDLS and CDR2 YYNGEE. From its first to its last residue, the CDR3 has 15 amino acids. CDR3 sequence: CASSSSGQGNTEAFF.

This clone was seen more than once but under ten times. The chain employs TRBV2 and TRBJ2-7, with 7 positions matching TRBD1. The CDR3 sequence is 14 residues long. V gave up 7 bases and J gave up 0 bases; unmatched junction bases: 6. The germline V gene encodes CDR1 SNHLY and CDR2 FYNNEI. The CDR3 loop is CASKVTGFSYEQYF. CDR3 nucleotide sequence: TGTGCCAGCAAAGTGACAGGGTTCTCCTACGAGCAGTACTTC.

This clone has just one count. This chain joins TRBV30 and TRBJ1-2; D unresolved. The germline V and J ends were trimmed by 4 bases and 4 bases, with 16 bases remaining between them. The CDR3 is made up of 14 amino acids. From germline, CDR1 is GTSNPN and CDR2 SVGIG (reference sequence). The CDR3: CAWTPSTTSYGYTF. The CDR3, as DNA: TGTGCCTGGACCCCCAGCACCACCTCCTATGGCTACACCTTC.

The gene calls are TRBV28 and TRBJ2-3; TRBD1 might be the D (6 bases). Trimming stripped 6 bases from V and 0 bases from J, with 10 bases between. Germline V gene sequence: CDR1 MDHEN, CDR2 SYDVKM. The length of the CDR3 is 14 residues. The CDR3 nucleotides read TGTGCCAGCAGCCCACAGGGCAGCACAGATACGCAGTATTTT. This sequence encodes CASSPQGSTDTQYF.

The chain combines TRBV6-6 with TRBJ1-5; D gene uncertain. CDR3 length: 16 residues. The germline V and J ends were trimmed by 6 bases and 2 bases, with 17 bases remaining between them. CDR1 is MNHNY and CDR2 is SVGAGI in the germline V gene (reference sequence). CDR3 nucleotide sequence: TGTGCCAGCAGCCTTAACCCTGGTGCAGGCAATCAGCCCCAGCATTTT. Protein: CASSLNPGAGNQPQHF.

The chain recombines TRBV6-4 with TRBJ2-1; perhaps TRBD2 as D (5 bases). V lost 5 bases and J lost 9, with 11 bases in between. CDR1 and CDR2 from the germline V gene are MRHNA and SNTAGT. CDR3 length: 12 amino acids. CDR3 residues: CASSTLEGEQFF. Written as DNA, the CDR3 is TGTGCCAGCAGTACCCTAGAGGGTGAGCAGTTCTTC.

This clone was seen just once. The gene calls are TRBV7-2 and TRBJ2-3; D tentatively fits TRBD1 or TRBD2 (6 bases each). Germline CDR1 is SGHTA and CDR2 is FQGNSA. CDR3 length: 15 residues. Trimming took off 5 bases at V and 2 bases at J, with 14 bases between the two ends. CDR3 amino acids: CASSRMGGITDTQYF. CDR3 bases: TGTGCCAGCAGCCGCATGGGGGGCATCACAGATACGCAGTATTTT.

As concerns this clone: At one of its ends the junction is not consistent with the germline gene, which may arise from a read error. V and J are TRBV7-7 and TRBJ1-1, with no clear D. CDR3 length: 13 residues. Germline assignment: CDR1 SSHAT and CDR2 FNYEAQ (reference sequence). Here the CDR3 DNA reads TGTGCTAGCAGCCTCTCCAGATCCAGTGAGGCTTTCTTT. Encoded protein: CASSLSRSSEAFF.